Below, 21 T cell receptor beta chains from the same sample are listed, as sequenced in a study of cytomegalovirus exposure and HLA in healthy donors. 13 Jbeta primers and 60 Vbeta primers were used for the PCR. Data came from immunoSEQ multiplex PCR; TCRdb stores just in-frame clones and leaves some out. Of about 99,000 clones in the sample, around three quarters were seen once. The source material was PBMCs. Receptors were obtained from a male donor in good health and CMV-seropositive.

The chain carries TRBV2 and TRBJ2-1; D is unresolved. V was pared by 5 bases and J by 0 bases, with 5 bases between. The germline V gene encodes CDR1 SNHLY and CDR2 FYNNEI. The CDR3 has 13 amino acids. The CDR3 DNA is TGTGCCAGCAGTCCCAGCTCCTACAATGAGCAGTTCTTC. This sequence encodes CASSPSSYNEQFF.

The chain links TRBV5-1 to TRBJ1-3; D remains ambiguous. The CDR3 consists of 16 residues. V was clipped by 0 bases and J by 0 bases, with 10 bases between them. Germline values: CDR1 SGHRS, CDR2 YFSETQ. The CDR3 DNA follows: TGCGCCAGCAGCTTGGAGGCAGGCTTCTCTGGAAACACCATATATTTT. It encodes CASSLEAGFSGNTIYF.

The table lists this clone with a few counts. The chain is built from TRBV5-1 and TRBJ1-1; 7 bases are shared with TRBD1. V shed 4 bases and J 4 bases; nucleotides not matched to a gene: 7. The CDR3 is 14 amino acids. The germline V gene has CDR1 SGHRS and CDR2 YFSETQ. CDR3 loop: CASSGGTVLTEAFF. CDR3 nucleotide sequence: TGCGCCAGCAGCGGGGGGACAGTTCTCACTGAAGCTTTCTTT. The full variable domain, in which reference TRBV5-1 and TRBJ1-1 provide the parts outside the CDR3, is KAGVTQTPRYLIKTRGQQVTLSCSPISGHRSVSWYQQTPGQGLQFLFEYFSETQRNKGNFPGRFSGRQFSNSRSEMNVSTLELGDSALYLCASSGGTVLTEAFFGQGTRLTVV.

The chain joins TRBV10-2 to TRBJ1-1; tentative D call: TRBD1 (5 bases). The germline V and J ends were trimmed by 3 bases and 1 base, with 6 bases remaining between them. CDR1 is WSHSY, CDR2 SAAADI, per germline. This CDR3 spans 13 amino acids. The chain's CDR3 is CASSDTGNTEAFF. The CDR3 DNA reads as TGCGCCAGCAGTGATACAGGGAACACTGAAGCTTTCTTT.

The chain employs TRBV7-8 and TRBJ2-6; 7 bases line up with TRBD1. The CDR3 has 19 residues. CDR1 and CDR2 from the germline V gene are SGHVS and FQNEAQ. V was clipped by 0 bases and J by 0 bases; unmatched bases: 8. The CDR3 sequence is CASSLARQGFFSGANVLTF. As DNA, the CDR3 is TGTGCCAGCAGCTTAGCCAGACAGGGATTTTTCTCTGGGGCCAACGTCCTGACTTTC.

The chain combines TRBV5-1 with TRBJ1-2; perhaps TRBD1 as D (6 bases). CDR3 length: 16 residues. Germline V gene sequence: CDR1 SGHRS, CDR2 YFSETQ. Between the trimmed V and J ends, which lost 4 bases and 7 bases, there was a span of 23 bases. CDR3 DNA: TGCGCCAGCAGCCTGGGAGGAACAGGGCTCTCTAGTGGCTACACCTTC. Its protein product is CASSLGGTGLSSGYTF.

As regards this clone: The identical CDR3 is also encoded by other nucleotide sequences in the sample. CDR3 DNA sequence: TGCGCCAGCAGCTCAGGGGGTCGTTACGAGCAGTACTTC. Protein sequence: CASSSGGRYEQYF. V usage is TRBV5-1 and J usage is TRBJ2-7, with 7 bases that match TRBD1. CDR1 SGHRS and CDR2 YFSETQ come from the germline V gene. The V segment lost 3 bases and the J segment 4 bases; nucleotides outside the gene matches: 4. The CDR3 contains 13 residues.

This chain joins TRBV6-6 and TRBJ2-5, with 9 bases matching TRBD2. V trimming: 11 bases; J trimming: 1 base; junction bases outside the gene matches: 5. The CDR3 has 13 residues. In germline, CDR1 is MNHNY, CDR2 SVGAGI (reference sequence). The CDR3 here is CAGGAGGQETQYF. CDR3 bases: TGTGCCGGCGGAGCGGGGGGCCAAGAGACCCAGTACTTC.

This clone was observed once. The V call is TRBV11-3, the J call TRBJ2-2; D is ambiguous. Trimming removed 2 bases at V and 1 base at J, with 11 bases between. CDR1 SGHNT and CDR2 YENEEA come from the germline V gene. CDR3 length equals 16 residues. The CDR3 loop is CASSLLIGRNTGELFF. The CDR3 bases are TGTGCCAGCAGCTTATTAATTGGGCGGAACACCGGGGAGCTGTTTTTT.

This chain connects TRBV6-6 to TRBJ2-7, with 7 bases that match TRBD1. The V segment lost 6 bases and the J segment 7 bases; nucleotides outside the gene matches: 9. Germline values: CDR1 MNHNY, CDR2 SVGAGI (reference sequence). The CDR3 sequence is 13 residues long. In nucleotides, the CDR3 is TGTGCCAGCAGCTCCCGGACAGGCGGGGAGCAGTACTTC. Its protein is CASSSRTGGEQYF.

This rearrangement joins TRBV30 to TRBJ1-1, with D maybe TRBD1 (6 bases). V lost 8 bases and J lost 3, with 16 bases in between. CDR3 length: 13 residues. Germline V gives CDR1 GTSNPN, CDR2 SVGIG (reference sequence). The CDR3 here is CALDRQADTEAFF. CDR3 coding DNA: TGTGCCCTAGATCGACAGGCGGACACTGAAGCTTTCTTT.

For the CDR3, the DNA is TGTGCCAGCAGTTACTTCTCGGACACCCTTTGGTATGGCTACACCTTC. It specifies CASSYFSDTLWYGYTF. The gene calls are TRBV6-6 and TRBJ1-2; a weak D match, TRBD1 (5 bases). This CDR3 has 16 residues. Trimming pared 1 base from V and 5 bases from J, leaving 17 bases between. Looked up from germline, CDR1 is MNHNY and CDR2 is SVGAGI (reference sequence).

The chain joins TRBV25-1 to TRBJ1-1; weak D call: TRBD1 (5 bases). The V and J ends lost 1 base and 1 base respectively, with 10 bases between them. The V gene's germline CDR1 is MGHDK and CDR2 SYGVNS. CDR3 length: 15 amino acids. The CDR3 DNA reads TGTGCCAGCAGTGAATCCGGCAGGGCGAACACTGAAGCTTTCTTT. This sequence encodes CASSESGRANTEAFF.

This rearrangement joins TRBV27 to TRBJ1-1; the D gene is possibly TRBD1 (6 bases). Deletions cut 5 bases from V and 7 bases from J, with 26 bases between. This CDR3 region has 17 residues. Germline CDR1 MNHEY, CDR2 SMNVEV (reference sequence). CDR3 loop: CASSGEGTIASKGEAFF. As DNA, the CDR3 is TGTGCCAGCAGTGGGGAGGGGACAATCGCCTCCAAGGGTGAAGCTTTCTTT.

The chain employs TRBV7-5 and TRBJ1-2; the table assigns TRBD1, which was not confirmed against the DNA. TRBV7-5 is listed as a pseudogene. The CDR3 spans 15 residues. CDR3 in DNA: TGTGTCAGAAGCTTAAGGGACAGAGCTAACTATGGCTACACCTTC. Protein sequence: CVRSLRDRANYGYTF.

The rearrangement links TRBV19 to TRBJ2-1, with 7 bases fitting TRBD2. This CDR3 comprises 13 residues. J was trimmed by 9 bases and V by 6 bases; bases with no gene match: 8. Germline V gene lookup returns CDR1 LNHDA and CDR2 SQIVND (reference sequence). CDR3 sequence (DNA): TGTGCCAGTAGGGGGGAGGGAGGGACTGAGCAGTTCTTC. This sequence encodes CASRGEGGTEQFF.

V and J are TRBV9 and TRBJ2-2; D call uncertain. V shed 2 bases and J shed 0 bases, with 8 bases lying between them. This CDR3 region has 15 residues. Germline V gene lookup returns CDR1 SGDLS and CDR2 YYNGEE. The CDR3 is CASSVYSTNTGELFF. CDR3 nucleotide sequence: TGTGCCAGCAGCGTGTACAGCACGAACACCGGGGAGCTGTTTTTT. Looking up the rest from reference TRBV9 and TRBJ2-2 gives the full variable domain: DSGVTQTPKHLITATGQRVTLRCSPRSGDLSVYWYQQSLDQGLQFLIQYYNGEERAKGNILERFSAQQFPDLHSELNLSSLELGDSALYFCASSVYSTNTGELFFGEGSRLTVL.

The V and J genes are TRBV7-8 and TRBJ1-5; the D is unclear. V lost 5 bases to trimming and J lost 0 bases, with 14 bases between them. The length of the CDR3 is 16 residues. Germline CDR1 and CDR2: SGHVS and FQNEAQ. CDR3 residues: CASSQRALTSNQPQHF. CDR3 nucleotides: TGTGCCAGCAGCCAGAGGGCCCTGACTAGCAATCAGCCCCAGCATTTT.

V is TRBV20-1 and J is TRBJ1-2; D gene unclear. Trimming took off 0 bases at V and 6 bases at J, with 5 bases between the two ends. The CDR3 length is 11 residues. Per the germline V gene, CDR1 is DFQATT and CDR2 is SNEGSKA (reference sequence). The CDR3 DNA reads as TGCAGTGCTAGAGAGTACAATGGCTACACCTTC. This sequence encodes CSAREYNGYTF.

V is TRBV11-2 and J is TRBJ1-6, with 8 bases that match TRBD1. This CDR3 comprises 14 residues. Germline CDR1 is SGHAT and CDR2 is FQNNGV. V lost 5 bases, J lost 7 bases, and 4 bases stayed unmatched. For the CDR3, the DNA is TGTGCCAGCAGCCAACAGGGGGAGAATTCACCCCTCCACTTT. Encoded protein: CASSQQGENSPLHF.

V is TRBV7-9 and J is TRBJ1-2; 7 bases align to TRBD1. J was trimmed by 2 bases and V by 4 bases; bases with no gene match: 4. Germline lookup yields CDR1 SEHNR and CDR2 FQNEAQ (reference sequence). The CDR3 has 14 residues. CDR3 sequence reads: CASSYLQGNYGYTF. CDR3 bases: TGTGCCAGCAGCTACCTACAGGGGAACTATGGCTACACCTTC.